The 17 T cell receptor beta chains presented below share a single source sample, sequenced in a study of T cell responses to AZD1222 COVID-19 vaccine. The table came from immunoSEQ multiplex PCR; TCRdb's copy has only in-frame clones and leaves some out. The repertoire holds over 150,000 clones, with about 91% as singletons. Specimen: peripheral blood, collected on day 0 of MenACWY control vaccination. The source is an adult in good health.

The chain has TRBV19 and TRBJ1-5; D call uncertain. The CDR3 totals 14 residues. Germline V lookup: CDR1 LNHDA, CDR2 SQIVND (reference sequence). V dropped 1 base and J dropped 4 bases, with 8 bases sitting between them. The CDR3 bases are TGTGCCAGTAGTATAGGTCGACTAAATCAGCCCCAGCATTTT. This sequence encodes CASSIGRLNQPQHF.

This clone was counted once. The chain employs TRBV7-3 and TRBJ1-1; a weak D match, TRBD1 (6 bases). The CDR3 is made up of 13 amino acids. Trimming took off 5 bases at V and 5 bases at J, with 12 bases between the two ends. Per germline, CDR1 SGHTA and CDR2 FQGTGA. The CDR3 bases are TGTGCCAGCAGCGAGGGGGGCCGGACTGAAGCTTTCTTT. The encoded protein is CASSEGGRTEAFF.

V gene TRBV23-1 combines with J gene TRBJ2-4; D possibly corresponds to TRBD2 (6 bases). TRBV23-1 is assigned to the ORF class and has an uncertain function. The CDR3 runs 20 residues. V was clipped by 8 bases and J by 0 bases, with 29 bases between them. CDR3 in amino acids: CASLPGDVGGTLLAKNIQYF. The CDR3 DNA reads as TGCGCCAGCCTCCCTGGCGACGTGGGCGGGACTCTTTTAGCCAAAAACATTCAGTACTTC.

With regard to this clone: One end of the junction does not line up with germline, which may come from a read error. V gene TRBV2 combines with J gene TRBJ2-7, with 10 bases aligning to TRBD2. This CDR3 is 14 amino acids long. Per the germline V gene, CDR1 is SNHLY and CDR2 is FYNNEI. Here the CDR3 reads CASTESSGGYEQYF. The CDR3 nucleotides are TGTGCCAGCACTGAATCTAGCGGGGGATACGAGCAGTACTTC. The whole variable domain, filled in from reference TRBV2 and TRBJ2-7, reads EPEVTQTPSHQVTQMGQEVILRCVPISNHLYFYWYRQILGQKVEFLVSFYNNEISEKSEIFDDQFSVERPDGSNFTLKIRSTKLEDSAMYFCASTESSGGYEQYFGPGTRLTVT.

This chain joins TRBV3-1 (or the pseudogene TRBV3-2) and TRBJ1-2; D not resolved. The germline gives CDR1 LGHDT, CDR2 YNNKEL (reference sequence). This CDR3 region has 14 residues. V was pared by 3 bases and J by 8 bases, with 16 bases between. In DNA, the CDR3 is TGTGCCAGCAGCCACCGACTTTCGGGAGGCGGCTACACCTTC. It specifies CASSHRLSGGGYTF.

This chain links TRBV7-9 with TRBJ1-5; TRBD1 matches at 7 bases. With 1 base clipped from V and 2 bases from J, the junction kept 8 bases outside the gene matches. The CDR3 runs 17 residues. In germline, CDR1 is SEHNR, CDR2 FQNEAQ (reference sequence). The CDR3 bases are TGTGCCAGCAGCTTAGGTGCAGGGGGGGATGGCAATCAGCCCCAGCATTTT. Translating gives CASSLGAGGDGNQPQHF.

The chain combines TRBV6-4 with TRBJ2-7, with D possibly being TRBD1 or TRBD2 (5 bases each). This CDR3 region has 13 residues. V dropped 0 bases and J dropped 5 bases, with 8 bases sitting between them. Germline V gene data show CDR1 as MRHNA and CDR2 as SNTAGT. In DNA form, the CDR3 reads TGTGCCAGCAGTGACTCGATGGGACACGAGCAGTACTTC. It codes for CASSDSMGHEQYF.

The chain uses TRBV6-1 and TRBJ2-1; TRBD1 might be the D (6 bases). This CDR3 is 14 amino acids long. Trimming removed 2 bases from V and 8 bases from J, with 13 bases in between. Looked up from germline, CDR1 is MNHNS and CDR2 is SASEGT. CDR3 region: CASSEQGRSDEQFF. CDR3 DNA: TGTGCCAGCAGTGAACAGGGGCGGAGTGATGAGCAGTTCTTC.

The genes are TRBV27 and TRBJ2-7; the D is unclear. V was pared by 8 bases and J by 2 bases, with 4 bases between. CDR1 is MNHEY, CDR2 SMNVEV, per germline (reference sequence). The CDR3 loop spans 10 amino acids. The CDR3 sequence: CASGPYEQYF. The CDR3 nucleotides read TGTGCCAGCGGGCCCTACGAGCAGTACTTC.

The genes are TRBV28 and TRBJ2-3, with 9 bases aligning to TRBD2. The germline gives CDR1 MDHEN, CDR2 SYDVKM. This CDR3 spans 19 amino acids. The V and J ends lost 2 bases and 2 bases, in that order; junction bases with no gene match: 14. Here the CDR3 DNA reads TGTGCCAGCAGTTTACCCTCCCTCTTAGCGGGAGCCCCCACAGATACGCAGTATTTT. This translates into CASSLPSLLAGAPTDTQYF. The complete variable domain, with remaining parts taken from reference TRBV28 and TRBJ2-3, reads DVKVTQSSRYLVKRTGEKVFLECVQDMDHENMFWYRQDPGLGLRLIYFSYDVKMKEKGDIPEGYSVSREKKERFSLILESASTNQTSMYLCASSLPSLLAGAPTDTQYFGPGTRLTVL.

The CDR3 protein is CASSPVGGAAEQYF. The CDR3, as DNA: TGTGCCAGCAGCCCTGTCGGGGGCGCGGCCGAGCAGTACTTC. This sequence joins TRBV7-3 and TRBJ2-7; D is tentatively TRBD1 or TRBD2 (6 bases each). Trimming removed 5 bases from V and 6 bases from J, with 17 bases in between. The CDR3 sequence is 14 residues long. Germline values: CDR1 SGHTA, CDR2 FQGTGA. The full variable domain, its missing parts supplied by reference TRBV7-3 and TRBJ2-7, is GAGVSQTPSNKVTEKGKYVELRCDPISGHTALYWYRQSLGQGPEFLIYFQGTGAADDSGLPNDRFFAVRPEGSVSTLKIQRTERGDSAVYLCASSPVGGAAEQYFGPGTRLTVT.

This clone has just one count. The chain combines TRBV5-1 with TRBJ1-4, with a weak D call TRBD1 (6 bases). This CDR3 contains 15 residues. V lost 4 bases and J lost 6, with 16 bases in between. CDR1 is SGHRS and CDR2 is YFSETQ in the germline V gene. The CDR3 DNA reads as TGCGCCAGCAGCCCTGGAGGGGGGAGGTATGAAAAACTGTTTTTT. Protein: CASSPGGGRYEKLFF.

This clone was detected only once. The V and J genes are TRBV11-2 and TRBJ1-5, with D perhaps matching TRBD1 (5 bases). This CDR3 has 15 residues. Germline lookup yields CDR1 SGHAT and CDR2 FQNNGV. Trimming left V 1 base short and J 6 bases short, with 13 bases between. This CDR3 is CASSLGAGIGQPQHF. Written as DNA, the CDR3 is TGTGCCAGCAGCTTAGGGGCAGGGATCGGTCAGCCCCAGCATTTT.

This chain joins TRBV19 and TRBJ1-1; D possibly corresponds to TRBD1 (6 bases). The germline V gene encodes CDR1 LNHDA and CDR2 SQIVND (reference sequence). The CDR3 is made up of 14 amino acids. V was trimmed by 7 bases and J by 1 base, leaving 13 bases between them. The CDR3 loop is CASTSDRTNTEAFF. As DNA, the CDR3 is TGTGCCAGTACTTCAGACAGGACGAACACTGAAGCTTTCTTT.

This chain joins TRBV5-5 and TRBJ1-5; no clear D gene. The CDR3 spans 16 residues. The V gene's germline CDR1 is SGHKS and CDR2 YYEKEE (reference sequence). Between the trimmed V and J ends, which lost 6 bases and 0 bases, there was a span of 16 bases. CDR3 coding DNA: TGTGCCAGCACCCCGATCGGGCCCGCTAGCAATCAGCCCCAGCATTTT. This gives the protein CASTPIGPASNQPQHF.

To note about this clone: The junction differs from germline at one of its ends, possibly a read error. The chain employs TRBV7-2 and TRBJ2-7; possible D gene TRBD2, 5 bases. The CDR3 length is 16 residues. CDR1 and CDR2 (germline): SGHTA, FQGNSA. In DNA, the CDR3 is TGTGCCGGCAGCTTAGCGCTCGGGATTAGCTCCTACGAGCAGTACTTC. It translates to CAGSLALGISSYEQYF.

The rearrangement uses TRBV28 and TRBJ1-1; D is possibly TRBD1 (6 bases). Per the germline V gene, CDR1 is MDHEN and CDR2 is SYDVKM. This CDR3 is built from 14 residues. V lost 11 bases, J lost 4 bases, and 20 bases lay in between. CDR3 sequence (DNA): TGTGCCTCCATGAAGAGGGGGTTGCGCACTGAAGCTTTCTTT. As protein: CASMKRGLRTEAFF.